The present entry profiles one T cell receptor (beta chain) with its context. One entry per CDR3 protein results from TCRdb running MiXCR on the RT-PCR reads. Among about 230,000 distinct CDR3 sequences, 13% to 15% were seen once, and the ten largest hold under 14%. The source of the sample is a study of patients and donors after allogeneic stem cell transplantation. Sequenced input: blood, either unsorted or a sorted T cell fraction (not recorded which). The source of this sequence is a human donor who was either an allogeneic HSCT recipient or a stem cell or donor lymphocyte infusion donor (not recorded which). It is not recorded whose cells these are; they may come from a transplant donor.

The CDR3 loop reads CASSPGTGGEKLFF. The CDR3 DNA is TGTGCCAGCAGCCCAGGGACAGGGGGAGAAAAACTGTTTTTT. The chain links TRBV3-1 to TRBJ1-4; 11 bases agree with TRBD1. The junction had 3 bases not matched to a gene; V was cut back by 4 bases and J by 8 bases. This CDR3 spans 14 amino acids. The germline CDR1 and CDR2 sequences are LGHDT and YNNKEL (reference sequence).